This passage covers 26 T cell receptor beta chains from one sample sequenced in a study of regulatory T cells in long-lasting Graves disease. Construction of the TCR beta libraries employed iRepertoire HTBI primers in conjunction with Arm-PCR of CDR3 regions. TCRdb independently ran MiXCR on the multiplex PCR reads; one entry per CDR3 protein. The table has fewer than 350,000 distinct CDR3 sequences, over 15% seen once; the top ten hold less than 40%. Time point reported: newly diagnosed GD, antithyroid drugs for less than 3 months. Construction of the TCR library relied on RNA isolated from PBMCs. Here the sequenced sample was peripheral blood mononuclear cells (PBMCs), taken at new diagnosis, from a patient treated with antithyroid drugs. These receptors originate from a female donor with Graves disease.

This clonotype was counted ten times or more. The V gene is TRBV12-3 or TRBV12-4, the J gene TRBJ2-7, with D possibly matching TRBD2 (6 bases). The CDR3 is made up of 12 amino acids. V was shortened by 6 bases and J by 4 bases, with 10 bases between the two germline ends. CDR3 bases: TGTGCCAGCAGCGGGGACTGGTACGAGCAGTACTTC. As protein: CASSGDWYEQYF.

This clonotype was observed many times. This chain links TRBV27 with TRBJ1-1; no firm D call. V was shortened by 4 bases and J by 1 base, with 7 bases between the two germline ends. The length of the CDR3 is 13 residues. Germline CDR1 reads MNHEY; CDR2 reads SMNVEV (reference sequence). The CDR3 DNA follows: TGTGCCAGCAGTTCCCCGACGAACACTGAAGCTTTCTTT. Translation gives CASSSPTNTEAFF.

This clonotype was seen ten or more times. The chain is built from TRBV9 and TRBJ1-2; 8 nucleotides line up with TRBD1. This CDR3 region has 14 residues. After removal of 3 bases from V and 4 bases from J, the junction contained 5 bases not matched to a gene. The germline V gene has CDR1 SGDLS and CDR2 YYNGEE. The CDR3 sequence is CASSEVGQGYGYTF. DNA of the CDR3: TGTGCCAGCAGCGAGGTTGGACAGGGCTATGGCTACACCTTC. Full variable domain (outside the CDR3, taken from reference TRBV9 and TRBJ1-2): DSGVTQTPKHLITATGQRVTLRCSPRSGDLSVYWYQQSLDQGLQFLIQYYNGEERAKGNILERFSAQQFPDLHSELNLSSLELGDSALYFCASSEVGQGYGYTFGSGTRLTVV.

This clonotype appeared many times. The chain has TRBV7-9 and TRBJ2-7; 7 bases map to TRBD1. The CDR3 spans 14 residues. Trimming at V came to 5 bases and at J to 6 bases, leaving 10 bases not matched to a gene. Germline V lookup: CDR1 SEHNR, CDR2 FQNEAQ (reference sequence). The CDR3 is CASSQGGSFVEQYF. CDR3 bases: TGTGCCAGCAGCCAAGGGGGCAGTTTTGTCGAGCAGTACTTC.

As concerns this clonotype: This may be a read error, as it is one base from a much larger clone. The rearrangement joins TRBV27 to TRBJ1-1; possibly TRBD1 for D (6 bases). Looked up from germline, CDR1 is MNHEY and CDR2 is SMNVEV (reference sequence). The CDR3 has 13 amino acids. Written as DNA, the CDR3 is TGTGCCAGCAGTTTAGTTCAGGGGACTGAAGTTTTCTTT. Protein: CASSLVQGTEVFF.

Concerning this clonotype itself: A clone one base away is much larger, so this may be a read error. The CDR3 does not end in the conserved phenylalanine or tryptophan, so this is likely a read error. The CDR3 protein is CASSTGLAFNEQFL. The CDR3 coding sequence is TGTGCCAGCAGTACGGGACTAGCGTTCAATGAGCAGTTCCTC. The J gene is TRBJ2-1, the V gene TRBV2; the match to TRBD2 covers 10 bases. J was trimmed by 6 bases and V by 5 bases; bases with no gene match: 4. The CDR3 spans 14 residues. Germline CDR1 SNHLY, CDR2 FYNNEI.

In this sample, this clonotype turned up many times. The CDR3 sequence: CASSRQVVQPQHF. CDR3 sequence (DNA): TGTGCCAGTAGCCGACAGGTGGTTCAGCCCCAGCATTTT. This rearrangement joins TRBV19 to TRBJ1-5, with a possible D match to TRBD1 (6 bases). The CDR3 has 13 amino acids. Per the germline V gene, CDR1 is LNHDA and CDR2 is SQIVND (reference sequence). V lost 6 bases and J 6 bases, leaving 12 bases between the germline ends.

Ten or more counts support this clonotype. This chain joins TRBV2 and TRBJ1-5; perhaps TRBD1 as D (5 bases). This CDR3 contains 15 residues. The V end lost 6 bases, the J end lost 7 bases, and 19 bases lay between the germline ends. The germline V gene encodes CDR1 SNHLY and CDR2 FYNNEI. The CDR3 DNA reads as TGTGCCAGCAGGCCAACACGGGACCCCGCGCAGCCCCAGCATTTT. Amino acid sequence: CASRPTRDPAQPQHF.

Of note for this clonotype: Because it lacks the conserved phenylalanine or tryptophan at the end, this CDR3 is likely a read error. This CDR3 is CASSQEDRSGKTIYS. The CDR3 DNA sequence: TGTGCCAGCAGCCAAGAGGACAGATCTGGAAAGACCATATATTCT. The rearrangement uses TRBV4-2 and TRBJ1-3, with D possibly being TRBD1 (6 bases). CDR3 length: 15 residues. Germline V gene data show CDR1 as LGHNA and CDR2 as YNFKEQ.

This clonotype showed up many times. The CDR3 is CASLVTGNTEAFF. CDR3 DNA: TGTGCCAGCCTGGTTACGGGGAACACTGAAGCTTTCTTT. The J gene is TRBJ1-1, the V gene TRBV28, with D hard to call. V shed 8 bases and J shed 1 base, with 11 bases lying between them. CDR3 length: 13 amino acids. The germline gives CDR1 MDHEN, CDR2 SYDVKM. Supplemented by reference TRBV28 and TRBJ1-1, the full variable domain reads DVKVTQSSRYLVKRTGEKVFLECVQDMDHENMFWYRQDPGLGLRLIYFSYDVKMKEKGDIPEGYSVSREKKERFSLILESASTNQTSMYLCASLVTGNTEAFFGQGTRLTVV.

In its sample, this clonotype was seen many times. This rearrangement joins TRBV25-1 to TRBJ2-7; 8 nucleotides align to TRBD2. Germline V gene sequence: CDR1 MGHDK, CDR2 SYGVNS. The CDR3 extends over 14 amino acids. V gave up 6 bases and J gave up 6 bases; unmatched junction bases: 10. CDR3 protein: CASRDGRALPEQYF. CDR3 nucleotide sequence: TGTGCCAGCAGGGACGGGAGGGCCCTTCCCGAGCAGTACTTC.

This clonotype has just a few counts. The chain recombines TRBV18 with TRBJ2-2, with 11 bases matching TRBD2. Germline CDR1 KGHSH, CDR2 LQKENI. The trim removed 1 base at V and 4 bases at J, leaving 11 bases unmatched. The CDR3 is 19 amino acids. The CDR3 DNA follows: TGTGCCAGCTCACCACTCCCCCAAACTAGCGGGAGCGGCACCGGGGAGCTGTTTTTT. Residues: CASSPLPQTSGSGTGELFF.

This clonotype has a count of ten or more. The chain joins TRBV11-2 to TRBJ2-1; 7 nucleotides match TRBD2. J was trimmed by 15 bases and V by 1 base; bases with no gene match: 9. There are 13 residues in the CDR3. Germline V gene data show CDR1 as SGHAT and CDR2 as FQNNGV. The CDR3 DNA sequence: TGTGCCAGCAGCTTAGGGCGGGAGCCAGATCCGTTCTTC. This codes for CASSLGREPDPFF.

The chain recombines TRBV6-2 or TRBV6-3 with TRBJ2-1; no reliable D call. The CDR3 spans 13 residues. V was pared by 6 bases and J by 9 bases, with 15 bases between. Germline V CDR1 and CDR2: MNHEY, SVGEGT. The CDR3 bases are TGTGCCAGCAGCCCACGGTATTCTGTTGAGCAGTTCTTC. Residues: CASSPRYSVEQFF.

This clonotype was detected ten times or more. CDR3: CAWRAGMNTEAFF. CDR3 DNA: TGTGCCTGGAGGGCCGGGATGAACACTGAAGCTTTCTTT. V and J are TRBV30 and TRBJ1-1; D is unclear. CDR1 GTSNPN and CDR2 SVGIG come from the germline V gene (reference sequence). CDR3 length: 13 amino acids. The V and J ends lost 3 bases and 0 bases respectively, with 8 bases between them.

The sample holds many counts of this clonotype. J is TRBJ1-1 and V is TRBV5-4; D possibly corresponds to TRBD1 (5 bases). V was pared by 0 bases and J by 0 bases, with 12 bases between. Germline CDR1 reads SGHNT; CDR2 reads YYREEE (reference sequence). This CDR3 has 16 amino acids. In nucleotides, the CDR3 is TGTGCCAGCAGCTTGGCTGCAGGGCAAATGAACACTGAAGCTTTCTTT. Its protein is CASSLAAGQMNTEAFF.

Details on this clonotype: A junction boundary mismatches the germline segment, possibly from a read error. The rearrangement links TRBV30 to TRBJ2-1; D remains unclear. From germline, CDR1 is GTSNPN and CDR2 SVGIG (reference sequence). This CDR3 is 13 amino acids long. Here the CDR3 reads CAWSRTFGNEQLF. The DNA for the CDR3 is TGTGCCTGGAGTCGAACTTTCGGAAATGAGCAGCTCTTC. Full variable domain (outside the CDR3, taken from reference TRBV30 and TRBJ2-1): SQTIHQWPATLVQPVGSPLSLECTVEGTSNPNLYWYRQAAGRGLQLLFYSVGIGQISSEVPQNLSASRPQDRQFILSSKKLLLSDSGFYLCAWSRTFGNEQLFGPGTRLTVL.

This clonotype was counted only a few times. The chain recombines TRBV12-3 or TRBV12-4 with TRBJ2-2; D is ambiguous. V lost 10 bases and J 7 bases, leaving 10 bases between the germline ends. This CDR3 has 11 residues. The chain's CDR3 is CAISWGGELFF. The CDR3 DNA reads TGTGCCATCTCCTGGGGCGGGGAGCTGTTTTTT.

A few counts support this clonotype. The chain's CDR3 is CASSQHGILDTQYF. CDR3 nucleotide sequence: TGCGCCAGCAGCCAACACGGGATCCTGGATACGCAGTATTTT. The rearrangement links TRBV4-1 to TRBJ2-3; D may be TRBD2 (5 bases). The CDR3 loop spans 14 amino acids. V was clipped by 2 bases and J by 6 bases, with 12 bases between them. Germline CDR1 is MGHRA and CDR2 is YSYEKL.

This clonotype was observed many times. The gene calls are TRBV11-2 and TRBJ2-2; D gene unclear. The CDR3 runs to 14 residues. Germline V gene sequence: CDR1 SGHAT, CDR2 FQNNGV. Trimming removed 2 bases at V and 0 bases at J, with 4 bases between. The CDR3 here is CASSLQANTGELFF. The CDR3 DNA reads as TGTGCCAGCAGCTTACAGGCGAACACCGGGGAGCTGTTTTTT.

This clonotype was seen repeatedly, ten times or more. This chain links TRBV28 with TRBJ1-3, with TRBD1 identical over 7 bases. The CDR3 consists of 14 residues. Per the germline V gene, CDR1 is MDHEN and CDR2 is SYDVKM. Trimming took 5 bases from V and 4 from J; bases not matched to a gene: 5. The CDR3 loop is CASSPSTGGNTIYF. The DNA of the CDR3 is TGTGCCAGCAGTCCTTCGACAGGGGGAAACACCATATATTTT. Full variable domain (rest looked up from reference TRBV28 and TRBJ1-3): DVKVTQSSRYLVKRTGEKVFLECVQDMDHENMFWYRQDPGLGLRLIYFSYDVKMKEKGDIPEGYSVSREKKERFSLILESASTNQTSMYLCASSPSTGGNTIYFGEGSWLTVV.

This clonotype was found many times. CDR3 sequence (DNA): TGCGCCAGCAGCTTGGAGGGAGACGCCTCCAATGAGCAGTTCTTC. Translating it yields CASSLEGDASNEQFF. The V and J genes are TRBV5-1 and TRBJ2-1; D perhaps matches TRBD2 (5 bases). The V end lost 0 bases, the J end lost 6 bases, and 13 bases lay between the germline ends. The CDR3 extends over 15 amino acids. Germline V CDR1 and CDR2: SGHRS, YFSETQ.

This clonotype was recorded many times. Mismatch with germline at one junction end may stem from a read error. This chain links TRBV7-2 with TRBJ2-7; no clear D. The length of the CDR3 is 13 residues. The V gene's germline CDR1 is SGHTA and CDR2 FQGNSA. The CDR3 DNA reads TGTGCCAGCAGTTTAGTCGGACCCTACGAGCAGTACTTC. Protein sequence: CASSLVGPYEQYF. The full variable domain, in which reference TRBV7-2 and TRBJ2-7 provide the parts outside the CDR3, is GAGVSQSPSNKVTEKGKDVELRCDPISGHTALYWYRQSLGQGLEFLIYFQGNSAPDKSGLPSDRFSAERTGGSVSTLTIQRTQQEDSAVYLCASSLVGPYEQYFGPGTRLTVT.

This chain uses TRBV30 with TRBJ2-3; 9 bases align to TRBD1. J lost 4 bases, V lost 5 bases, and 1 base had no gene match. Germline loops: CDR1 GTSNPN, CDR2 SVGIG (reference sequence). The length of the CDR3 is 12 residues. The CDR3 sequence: CAWGDRADTQYF. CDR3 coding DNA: TGTGCCTGGGGGGACAGGGCAGATACGCAGTATTTT. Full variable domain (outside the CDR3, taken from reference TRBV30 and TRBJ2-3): SQTIHQWPATLVQPVGSPLSLECTVEGTSNPNLYWYRQAAGRGLQLLFYSVGIGQISSEVPQNLSASRPQDRQFILSSKKLLLSDSGFYLCAWGDRADTQYFGPGTRLTVL.

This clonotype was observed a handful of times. DNA of the CDR3: TGTGCCAGCAAGGAGGGACAGGGGAATCAGCCCCAGCATTTT. Protein: CASKEGQGNQPQHF. This chain uses TRBV6-2 or TRBV6-3 with TRBJ1-5; 10 nucleotides match TRBD1. V was clipped by 7 bases and J by 4 bases; unmatched bases: 4. The germline CDR1 and CDR2 sequences are MNHEY and SVGEGT. The CDR3 extends over 14 amino acids.

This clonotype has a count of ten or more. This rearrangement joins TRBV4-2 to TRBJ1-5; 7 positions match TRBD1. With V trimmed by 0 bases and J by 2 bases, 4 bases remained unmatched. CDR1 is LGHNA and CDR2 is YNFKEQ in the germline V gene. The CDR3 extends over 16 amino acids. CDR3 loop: CASSQDQGDGNQPQHF. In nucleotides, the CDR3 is TGTGCCAGCAGCCAAGATCAGGGGGATGGCAATCAGCCCCAGCATTTT.